The table lists the clone carrying this T cell receptor beta chain with a few counts. The antigen remains unidentified. Trimming took off 6 bases at V and 4 bases at J, with 15 bases between the two ends. From germline, CDR1 is LNHDA and CDR2 SQIVND (reference sequence). This CDR3 has 14 residues. This specimen comes from a study of T cells after posttransplantation cyclophosphamide. This related bone marrow graft donor gave peripheral blood on the day of marrow donation. Regarding the study as a whole: After PTCy, TRB diversity resembled that of CNI/methotrexate controls. Skin or GI-infiltrating T cells shared few TRB sequences with blood. Later post-transplant blood repertoires were often dominated by donor CD8+ memory clones.

Profiled with immunoSEQ multiplex PCR; TCRdb holds only in-frame clones, not every one. The table lists 20,000 to 25,000 clones, approximately 71% of them singletons, with 0.65% in the top ten. The sequence derives from a woman aged 60-75 years in good health, CMV-negative, and a related stem cell transplant donor. The chain is built from TRBV19 and TRBJ1-1, with D unresolved. Sequencing was done on a sample of memory CD4+ T cells sorted from PBMCs. CDR3 in DNA: TGTGCCAGTAGGAGGGCAGCGGCTACCACTGAAGCTTTCTTT. This encodes CASRRAAATTEAFF.